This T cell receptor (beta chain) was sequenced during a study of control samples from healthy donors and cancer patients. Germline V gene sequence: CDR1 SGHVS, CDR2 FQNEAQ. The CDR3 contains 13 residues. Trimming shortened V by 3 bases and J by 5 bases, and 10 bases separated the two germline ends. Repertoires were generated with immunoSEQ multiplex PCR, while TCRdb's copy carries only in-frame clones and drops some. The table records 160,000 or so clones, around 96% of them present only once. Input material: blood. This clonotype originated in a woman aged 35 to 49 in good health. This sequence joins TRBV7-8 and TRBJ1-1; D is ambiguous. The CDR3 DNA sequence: TGTGCCAGCAGCTTGGAGGGCGTAACTGAAGCTTTCTTT. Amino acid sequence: CASSLEGVTEAFF.